The 14 T cell receptor beta chains below all came from one sample that was sequenced in a study of blood T cell repertoires in COVID-19. Only in-frame clones appear in the TCRdb table, and some are missing; sequencing was by immunoSEQ multiplex PCR. There are over 20,000 clones in the sample; around 88% occur only once, and around 15% lies in the top ten. The sequenced material came from peripheral blood. These receptors originate from a man between 70 and 80 years old with acute or convalescent COVID-19.

The sample holds a few counts of this clone. The genes are TRBV24-1 and TRBJ2-5; 12 positions agree with TRBD2. Germline assignment: CDR1 KGHDR and CDR2 SFDVKD. The CDR3 runs 15 residues. V shed 4 bases, J shed 10 bases, and the junction held 9 bases outside the gene matches. The CDR3 DNA reads as TGTGCCACCAGTGACACCGGGACTAGCGGGTCTATCCAGTACTTC. Protein sequence: CATSDTGTSGSIQYF.

The V gene is TRBV20-1, the J gene TRBJ2-7; D unresolved. Trimming pared 7 bases from V and 4 bases from J, leaving 11 bases between. Germline V gives CDR1 DFQATT, CDR2 SNEGSKA (reference sequence). The CDR3 contains 11 residues. CDR3 nucleotide sequence: TGCAGTGTTCTCCGCGGTTACGAGCAGTACTTC. Protein product: CSVLRGYEQYF.

The V gene is TRBV15, the J gene TRBJ1-3; no clear D gene. The CDR3 loop spans 17 amino acids. Germline-derived CDR1 and CDR2 are LNHNV and YYDKDF (reference sequence). Trimming removed 3 bases at V and 0 bases at J, with 15 bases between. CDR3 in amino acids: CATSRLKSANSGNTIYF. The DNA of the CDR3 is TGTGCCACCAGCAGGCTTAAGAGTGCCAACTCTGGAAACACCATATATTTT.

This clone was counted only a few times. The chain has TRBV19 and TRBJ1-3; the match to TRBD1 covers 8 bases. The CDR3 runs 15 residues. CDR1 and CDR2 from the germline V gene are LNHDA and SQIVND (reference sequence). The V segment lost 3 bases and the J segment 0 bases; nucleotides outside the gene matches: 1. CDR3 region: CASSIRGPSGNTIYF. The CDR3 DNA reads TGTGCCAGTAGTATCAGGGGGCCCTCTGGAAACACCATATATTTT. Full variable domain (remainder filled in from reference TRBV19 and TRBJ1-3): DGGITQSPKYLFRKEGQNVTLSCEQNLNHDAMYWYRQDPGQGLRLIYYSQIVNDFQKGDIAEGYSVSREKKESFPLTVTSAQKNPTAFYLCASSIRGPSGNTIYFGEGSWLTVV.

The gene calls are TRBV11-2 and TRBJ2-7; TRBD2 might be the D (6 bases). Trimming cost V 5 bases and J 1 base, with 15 bases left between them. Germline CDR1 SGHAT, CDR2 FQNNGV. This CDR3 contains 15 residues. In nucleotides, the CDR3 is TGTGCCAGCAGCCCTCTGGCGGGGACGTCCTACGAGCAGTACTTC. It specifies CASSPLAGTSYEQYF.

The chain couples TRBV7-9 to TRBJ1-1; TRBD1 agrees at 7 bases. The CDR3 spans 15 residues. V was clipped by 5 bases and J by 1 base; unmatched bases: 7. Germline lookup yields CDR1 SEHNR and CDR2 FQNEAQ (reference sequence). CDR3 protein: CASSPWDRANTEAFF. CDR3 nucleotides: TGTGCCAGCAGCCCCTGGGACAGAGCGAACACTGAAGCTTTCTTT.

This clone has a single count. The rearrangement links TRBV11-2 to TRBJ2-2, with 11 nucleotides matching TRBD2. Germline V gives CDR1 SGHAT, CDR2 FQNNGV. With 5 bases clipped from V and 7 bases from J, the junction kept 6 bases outside the gene matches. This CDR3 has 15 residues. The CDR3, as DNA: TGTGCCAGCAGCCCGGGACTAGCGGTTATCGGGGAGCTGTTTTTT. It is translated as CASSPGLAVIGELFF.

This clone was seen only once. In DNA, the CDR3 is TGTGCCAGCAGTGACTCTATTTATGTTTATCGACAGGGGGTTTTAGACTATGGCTACACCTTC. Protein sequence: CASSDSIYVYRQGVLDYGYTF. This chain connects TRBV6-4 to TRBJ1-2; 9 nucleotides line up with TRBD1. Germline V gene data show CDR1 as MRHNA and CDR2 as SNTAGT. The V segment lost 0 bases and the J segment 3 bases; nucleotides outside the gene matches: 20. The CDR3 runs 21 residues.

This chain uses TRBV5-1 with TRBJ2-5; 7 nucleotides agree with TRBD2. In germline, CDR1 is SGHRS, CDR2 YFSETQ. Trimming removed 4 bases from V and 4 bases from J; junction bases left unmatched: 10. The CDR3 sequence is 15 residues long. The DNA of the CDR3 is TGCGCCAGCAGCCCGATTAATACGGGAGGAGAGACCCAGTACTTC. This encodes CASSPINTGGETQYF.

The J gene is TRBJ2-1, the V gene TRBV4-3, with D possibly being TRBD2 (6 bases). The CDR3 contains 15 residues. V was clipped by 1 base and J by 2 bases, with 9 bases between them. Germline-derived CDR1 and CDR2 are LGHNA and YSLEER. The CDR3 nucleotides read TGCGCCAGCAGCCAAGCGGCGGGAACCTACAATGAGCAGTTCTTC. Its translation is CASSQAAGTYNEQFF.

The chain carries TRBV15 and TRBJ2-2, with 8 bases lining up with TRBD2. CDR1 and CDR2 (germline): LNHNV, YYDKDF (reference sequence). Trimming cost V 3 bases and J 7 bases; bases outside gene matches: 10. This CDR3 comprises 16 residues. The CDR3 is CATSSGSGRGGGELFF. CDR3 bases: TGTGCCACCAGCAGTGGAAGCGGGAGAGGGGGCGGGGAGCTGTTTTTT.

The CDR3 reads CASSLPVTGRWGGYTF. CDR3 coding DNA: TGTGCCAGCAGCTTACCCGTCACAGGGCGATGGGGTGGCTACACCTTC. The V gene is TRBV11-2, the J gene TRBJ1-2, with D possibly matching TRBD1 (6 bases). V gave up 2 bases and J gave up 7 bases, with 20 bases separating them. This CDR3 has 16 amino acids. CDR1 is SGHAT, CDR2 FQNNGV, per germline.

The V call is TRBV5-1, the J call TRBJ2-3; weak D call: TRBD1 (6 bases). Trimming took off 6 bases at V and 2 bases at J, with 16 bases between the two ends. The V gene's germline CDR1 is SGHRS and CDR2 YFSETQ. The CDR3 is 15 amino acids. The CDR3: CASTSVQGDTDTQYF. For the CDR3, the DNA is TGCGCCAGCACTTCTGTACAGGGAGACACAGATACGCAGTATTTT.

This sequence joins TRBV4-3 and TRBJ2-1; D not certain. CDR1 is LGHNA, CDR2 YSLEER, per germline. V lost 1 base, J lost 0 bases, and 7 bases lay in between. The CDR3 runs 15 residues. In nucleotides, the CDR3 is TGCGCCAGCAGCCAAGGCCTCGGCTCCTACAATGAGCAGTTCTTC. Encoded protein: CASSQGLGSYNEQFF.